Detailed here is one T cell receptor beta chain. As yet, its antigen is unknown. The CDR3 sequence is 14 residues long. Germline CDR1 ENHRY, CDR2 SYGVKD. With 4 bases removed from V and 1 base from J, the gap between germline ends came to 11 bases. The sample is drawn from a study of human T cells and chemical hapten exposure. Study summary: A patient group, mainly female, showed alopecia areata, totalis or universalis.

Specified time point: pre-sensitization, week 0. Stated treatment: therapeutic diphenylcyclopropenone sensitization with weekly scalp DPC. For the library, individual cDNA molecules each received unique molecular identifiers. Original methodology: Counts of TCRs in each sample centred on a median of about 95,000 and extended from approximately 21,000 to 630,000. MiXCR, run by TCRdb on the RACE reads, gives a single entry per CDR3 protein. The V and J calls follow TCRdb's processing rather than the paper's. The sample consists of about 260,000 distinct CDR3 sequences, approximately 8.6% of them appearing once. General study points: Relative to control repertoires, expanded TCRs gave rise to significantly more large CDR3 similarity clusters.

Sample: whole blood, taken in connection with sensitization to the hapten diphenylcyclopropenone (DPC). The clonotype originates from a woman aged 35 to 49 with alopecia areata. Some clones in this sample may be carry-over from other donors' samples. The rearrangement links TRBV10-3 to TRBJ2-7; D may be TRBD2 (6 bases). The CDR3 loop is CAISGGETSYEQYF. The CDR3 nucleotides read TGTGCCATCAGTGGGGGGGAGACGTCCTACGAGCAGTACTTC.